This entry concerns a single TCR beta chain. This sample is part of a study of CD8+ T cells in alopecia areata. J was trimmed by 2 bases and V by 5 bases; bases with no gene match: 5. Germline CDR1 is SGHRS and CDR2 is YFSETQ. This CDR3 is 16 amino acids long. Treatment meaning: oral pan-JAK inhibitor, 5-10 mg twice daily. RNA extraction was followed by reverse transcription into cDNA, which acted as the sequencing template. Only in-frame clones appear in the TCRdb table, and some are missing; sequencing was by immunoSEQ multiplex PCR. The sample gives approximately 140,000 clones, 85% to 90% of which show up once; less than 15% is in the top ten.

This receptor was taken from a human donor with alopecia areata. The V call is TRBV5-1, the J call TRBJ2-1; TRBD2 aligns across 12 bases. Here the sequenced sample was CD8+ T cells sorted from blood, taken at week 4, from a patient treated with tofacitinib. As DNA, the CDR3 is TGCGCCAGCAGAGAGACTAGCGGGGGAGCCTACAATGAGCAGTTCTTC. This codes for CASRETSGGAYNEQFF. Filled out from reference TRBV5-1 and TRBJ2-1, the complete variable domain reads KAGVTQTPRYLIKTRGQQVTLSCSPISGHRSVSWYQQTPGQGLQFLFEYFSETQRNKGNFPGRFSGRQFSNSRSEMNVSTLELGDSALYLCASRETSGGAYNEQFFGPGTRLTVL.